This TCR beta chain stems from a study of blood T cell repertoires in COVID-19. Study as a whole: The samples span acute and convalescent COVID-19 from the United States, Italy and Spain. PBMCs, B-cell-depleted T cells, or T cells were the source of the cDNA or gDNA that made up the material.

Germline-derived CDR1 and CDR2 are SGHDT and YYEEEE. The ends were cut back, 6 bases at V and 3 bases at J, with 12 bases in the middle. The CDR3 has 14 amino acids. Authors' methods: Amplification of reference gene primers was used by the study to estimate nucleated cell counts. Sequencing used immunoSEQ multiplex PCR; TCRdb keeps in-frame clones, though not all of them. The DNA was the basis for D and trimming; V, J and clone size are from that table. The top ten clones hold about 3% of a sample with about 220,000 clones, approximately 92% of them seen once. Participants were placed into cohorts based on the clinical history they reported.

The sequencing sample was made of PBMCs or T cells enriched from blood (not recorded which). The gene calls are TRBV5-6 and TRBJ2-2, with D possibly being TRBD1 (6 bases). This receptor was obtained from a woman aged 18-29 years in a cohort exposed to, infected with or recovered from COVID-19 (not recorded which). CDR3 in amino acids: CASTLTGYTGELFF. The DNA of the CDR3 is TGTGCCAGCACCCTGACAGGATACACCGGGGAGCTGTTTTTT.